This paragraph covers one T cell receptor (beta chain) sequence. These data come from a study of CD8 T cells in acute hepatitis C reinfection. Regarding time point: naive CD8 control sorted from an acute-time-point sample. Assay used: immunoSEQ multiplex PCR; TCRdb lists only in-frame clones, some missing. The table shows 30,000 to 40,000 clones, with approximately 85% occurring only once. Germline V CDR1 and CDR2: MNHEY, SVGAGI. This CDR3 has 11 residues. V was shortened by 7 bases and J by 6 bases, with 6 bases between the two germline ends. This chain joins TRBV6-5 and TRBJ2-2; D gene ambiguous. This TCR was sampled from a woman between 18 and 29 years old who spontaneously cleared hepatitis C infection. Sequences were obtained from naive CD8+ T cells from PBMCs. CDR3 in DNA: TGTGCCAGCATTGGCGCCGGGGAGCTGTTTTTT. It is translated as CASIGAGELFF.